The 10 T cell receptor beta chains in this list originate from one sample, sequenced in a study of T cells in Graves' hyperthyroidism and ophthalmopathy. Amplification of TCR beta CDR3 regions used RNA as the template. A set of HTBI primers served as the primers for a first-round RT-PCR of the TCR CDR3. TCRdb analysed the multiplex PCR reads with MiXCR anew, one entry per CDR3 protein. The profile shows around 600,000 distinct CDR3 sequences, more than 14% of them singletons. The material sequenced was blood. The receptors were gathered from a woman aged 45-65 years with Graves' ophthalmopathy.

This clonotype was found many times. The chain has TRBV5-1 and TRBJ1-2; tentative D call: TRBD1 (6 bases). The V and J ends lost 3 bases and 4 bases respectively, with 13 bases between them. This CDR3 comprises 14 residues. Germline loops: CDR1 SGHRS, CDR2 YFSETQ. CDR3 DNA: TGCGCCAGCAGCTCTGGACAGCCTCCCTATGGCTACACCTTC. Translated, it gives CASSSGQPPYGYTF.

This chain uses TRBV10-3 with TRBJ2-1; 10 bases line up with TRBD2. Germline CDR1 is ENHRY and CDR2 is SYGVKD. The CDR3 is made up of 16 amino acids. The trim removed 2 bases at V and 9 bases at J, leaving 10 bases unmatched. In DNA form, the CDR3 reads TGTGCCATCAGTGAGCCGGGACTAGCGATTAGTTTTGAGCAGTTCTTC. Protein: CAISEPGLAISFEQFF.

This clonotype was seen ten or more times. The chain couples TRBV28 to TRBJ2-1, with D possibly being TRBD1 or TRBD2 (5 bases each). The CDR3 loop spans 13 amino acids. Germline V gene data show CDR1 as MDHEN and CDR2 as SYDVKM. V was clipped by 3 bases and J by 5 bases, with 8 bases between them. In nucleotides, the CDR3 is TGTGCCAGCAGTTTCCTGGGACACAATGAGCAGTTCTTC. It codes for CASSFLGHNEQFF.

The V and J genes are TRBV4-1 and TRBJ2-2; D is uncertain. Germline V gives CDR1 MGHRA, CDR2 YSYEKL. The CDR3 sequence is 13 residues long. Trimming took off 0 bases at V and 8 bases at J, with 7 bases between the two ends. The CDR3 DNA follows: TGCGCCAGCAGCCAAGAATTAACTGGGGAGCTGTTTTTT. This codes for CASSQELTGELFF.

This clonotype was seen a few times. The J gene is TRBJ1-2, the V gene TRBV27, with TRBD1 as a possible D gene (6 bases). With 6 bases removed from V and 7 bases from J, the gap between germline ends came to 15 bases. The CDR3 has 13 amino acids. Per germline, CDR1 MNHEY and CDR2 SMNVEV (reference sequence). The CDR3 reads CASSPRGAGGYTF. As DNA, the CDR3 is TGTGCCAGCAGCCCCAGGGGCGCGGGTGGCTACACCTTC.

This clonotype was seen at least ten times. The chain has TRBV12-3 or TRBV12-4 and TRBJ2-2; TRBD1 might be the D (6 bases). CDR3 length: 16 residues. V lost 6 bases to trimming and J lost 1 base, with 15 bases between them. The CDR3 loop is CASRPTLTGNTGELFF. CDR3 bases: TGTGCCAGCAGACCTACCCTGACAGGGAACACCGGGGAGCTGTTTTTT.

In its sample, this clonotype was seen many times. This sequence joins TRBV6-2 or TRBV6-3 and TRBJ1-1; maybe TRBD1 (5 bases). The CDR3 loop spans 14 amino acids. The germline gives CDR1 MNHEY, CDR2 SVGEGT. The V gene lost 7 bases and the J gene lost 1 base, with 13 bases spanning the gap. The CDR3 bases are TGTGCCAGCACTCGAAGTGGGGGGAACACTGAAGCTTTCTTT. Amino acid sequence: CASTRSGGNTEAFF.

This clonotype appeared many times. The V and J genes are TRBV29-1 and TRBJ2-7; maybe TRBD2 (5 bases). Germline V gene lookup returns CDR1 SQVTM and CDR2 ANQGSEA. Deletions cut 4 bases from V and 4 bases from J, with 14 bases between. This CDR3 region has 13 residues. This CDR3 reads CSVVAGGRYEQYF. The CDR3 nucleotides read TGCAGCGTTGTGGCTGGAGGTAGATACGAGCAGTACTTC.

The table lists this clonotype with many counts. V gene TRBV6-1 combines with J gene TRBJ2-5; D possibly corresponds to TRBD1 (6 bases). V dropped 3 bases and J dropped 1 base, with 12 bases sitting between them. CDR3 length equals 15 residues. From germline, CDR1 is MNHNS and CDR2 SASEGT. CDR3 loop: CASSDWAGVQETQYF. Here the CDR3 DNA reads TGTGCCAGCAGTGATTGGGCAGGGGTCCAAGAGACCCAGTACTTC.

In its sample, this clonotype was seen many times. The rearrangement links TRBV20-1 to TRBJ1-4, with D possibly matching TRBD1 (5 bases). Per germline, CDR1 DFQATT and CDR2 SNEGSKA (reference sequence). CDR3 length: 14 amino acids. The germline V and J ends were trimmed by 1 base and 9 bases, with 15 bases remaining between them. The CDR3 sequence: CSARVTGLGQKLFF. CDR3 DNA sequence: TGCAGTGCTAGAGTTACGGGACTAGGGCAAAAACTGTTTTTT.